The 7 T cell receptor beta chains listed next were all sequenced from one sample in a study of blood T cell repertoires in COVID-19. The repertoire was sequenced with immunoSEQ multiplex PCR; TCRdb's copy has only in-frame clones and lacks some. The table lists 90,000 or so clones, around nine tenths of them singletons, with approximately 20% in the top ten. The sample consisted of peripheral blood. These receptor sequences come from a woman aged 60 to 75 with COVID-19, enrolled during active disease.

This rearrangement joins TRBV6-2 or TRBV6-3 to TRBJ1-5; tentatively, D is TRBD1 (5 bases). Trimming pared 5 bases from V and 3 bases from J, leaving 17 bases between. CDR1 and CDR2 (germline): MNHEY, SVGEGT. This CDR3 region has 16 residues. The chain's CDR3 is CASSTNAGRNNQPQHF. The DNA for the CDR3 is TGTGCCAGCAGTACTAACGCGGGACGGAACAATCAGCCCCAGCATTTT.

The chain uses TRBV11-2 and TRBJ1-2; no clear D gene. The germline V gene has CDR1 SGHAT and CDR2 FQNNGV. CDR3 size: 14 residues. V was trimmed by 0 bases and J by 8 bases, leaving 13 bases between them. The CDR3 here is CASSLEASLRGYTF. In nucleotides, the CDR3 is TGTGCCAGCAGCTTAGAGGCATCCCTTCGCGGCTACACCTTC.

V and J are TRBV6-5 and TRBJ1-5; 7 nucleotides match TRBD1. V trimming: 7 bases; J trimming: 0 bases; junction bases outside the gene matches: 6. The CDR3 length is 15 residues. Germline CDR1 and CDR2: MNHEY and SVGAGI. The CDR3 protein is CASKGQWYSNQPQHF. The DNA for the CDR3 is TGTGCCAGCAAGGGACAGTGGTATAGCAATCAGCCCCAGCATTTT.

The genes are TRBV6-5 and TRBJ2-7; TRBD2 might be the D (7 bases). V was cut by 6 bases and J by 6 bases, with 15 bases left in between. CDR3 length equals 13 residues. Germline-derived CDR1 and CDR2 are MNHEY and SVGAGI. In DNA form, the CDR3 reads TGTGCCAGCAGCCCGGGGAGGGGGGGCGAGCAGTACTTC. This gives the protein CASSPGRGGEQYF.

The chain recombines TRBV6-5 with TRBJ1-1; D is ambiguous. With 0 bases removed from V and 2 bases from J, the gap between germline ends came to 13 bases. From germline, CDR1 is MNHEY and CDR2 SVGAGI. This CDR3 is built from 16 residues. The CDR3, as DNA: TGTGCCAGCAGTTACTCGGTTTTCGCCGGTAACACTGAAGCTTTCTTT. Translated: CASSYSVFAGNTEAFF.

The rearrangement joins TRBV7-8 to TRBJ1-4; the D is unclear. The CDR3 consists of 17 residues. Germline values: CDR1 SGHVS, CDR2 FQNEAQ. Trimming shortened V by 6 bases and J by 2 bases, and 19 bases separated the two germline ends. The CDR3, as DNA: TGTGCCAGCAGTTTAAGGCTTATCGACACTACTAATGAAAAACTGTTTTTT. Its protein is CASSLRLIDTTNEKLFF.

The chain couples TRBV29-1 to TRBJ2-3; D gene unclear. Germline V gene lookup returns CDR1 SQVTM and CDR2 ANQGSEA. The CDR3 length is 18 residues. Deletions cut 4 bases from V and 2 bases from J, with 25 bases between. CDR3 amino acids: CSVAPQFMSEPLTDTQYF. The CDR3 region has the DNA TGCAGCGTTGCTCCCCAATTCATGAGCGAACCTCTCACAGATACGCAGTATTTT.